This passage covers 18 T cell receptor beta chains from one sample sequenced in a study of T cell repertoires in aging, cancer and after chemotherapy. Amplification of TCR beta used genomic DNA extracted from peripheral blood. TRB rearrangements spanning V, D and J were amplified using mixed TRB-A/B primers. TCRdb reanalysed the multiplex PCR reads using MiXCR and keeps one entry per CDR3 protein. This sample yields about 4,300 distinct CDR3 sequences, of which 25% to 35% are seen a single time; roughly 45% belongs to the top ten. Sequencing was performed on blood. The source is a human donor in good health.

This chain joins TRBV5-1 and TRBJ2-6, with 8 bases that match TRBD1. J gave up 1 base and V 1 base, and 7 bases lay outside the gene matches. Germline V gene lookup returns CDR1 SGHRS and CDR2 YFSETQ. This CDR3 contains 18 residues. In DNA form, the CDR3 reads TGCGCCAGCAGCTTGACGGACAGGGAGCTTTCTGGGGCCAACGTCCTGACTTTC. Its protein product is CASSLTDRELSGANVLTF.

This clonotype is classed as medium-sized. The V call is TRBV6-5, the J call TRBJ2-7, with 11 bases that match TRBD1. The V and J ends lost 4 bases and 2 bases, in that order; junction bases with no gene match: 4. The CDR3 is 15 amino acids. Germline V gives CDR1 MNHEY, CDR2 SVGAGI. CDR3 sequence: CASSSPGQGAYEQYF. CDR3 DNA sequence: TGTGCCAGCAGTTCCCCGGGACAGGGGGCCTACGAGCAGTACTTC.

By share, this clonotype counts as medium-sized. This chain connects TRBV30 to TRBJ2-5; no reliable D call. Per the germline V gene, CDR1 is GTSNPN and CDR2 is SVGIG (reference sequence). Deletions cut 1 base from V and 5 bases from J, with 11 bases between. This CDR3 has 13 residues. This chain's CDR3 is CAWSGQEPETQYF. The CDR3 DNA is TGTGCCTGGAGTGGCCAGGAGCCCGAGACCCAGTACTTC.

By share of the sample, this clonotype is medium-sized. This chain links TRBV7-6 with TRBJ2-2, with 8 bases fitting TRBD2. With V trimmed by 4 bases and J by 2 bases, 3 bases remained unmatched. Germline V gives CDR1 SGHVS, CDR2 FNYEAQ. The CDR3 contains 15 residues. The CDR3 DNA follows: TGTGCCAGCAGCTATAGCGGGACTAACACCGGGGAGCTGTTTTTT. Translating it yields CASSYSGTNTGELFF.

The J gene is TRBJ2-1, the V gene TRBV9; 9 nucleotides align to TRBD2. The junction had 11 bases not matched to a gene; V was cut back by 3 bases and J by 1 base. CDR1 is SGDLS, CDR2 YYNGEE, per germline. This CDR3 spans 18 amino acids. The CDR3 coding sequence is TGTGCCAGCAGCGAGACCCTTAGCGGGGGCCCATCCTACAATGAGCAGTTCTTC. Translation gives CASSETLSGGPSYNEQFF.

Worth noting for this clonotype: A clone one base away is much larger, so this may be a read error. The V and J genes are TRBV6-5 and TRBJ2-7, with D unclear. The end of the DNA aligns better with TRBJ2-1, so the J call may be wrong. Germline lookup yields CDR1 MNHEY and CDR2 SVGAGI. The CDR3 totals 17 residues. CDR3 residues: CASSYSYLPARADEQFF. CDR3 DNA sequence: TGTGCCAGCAGTTACTCGTATCTTCCAGCGAGAGCAGACGAGCAGTTCTTC.

The chain employs TRBV19 and TRBJ1-1; D possibly corresponds to TRBD1 (6 bases). Germline-derived CDR1 and CDR2 are LNHDA and SQIVND (reference sequence). The CDR3 covers 16 residues. V was clipped by 3 bases and J by 1 base, with 15 bases between them. CDR3 amino acids: CASSIGQGSRNTEAFF. CDR3 DNA: TGTGCCAGTAGTATTGGGCAGGGGAGTAGGAACACTGAAGCTTTCTTT. The full variable domain, rest sourced from reference TRBV19 and TRBJ1-1, is DGGITQSPKYLFRKEGQNVTLSCEQNLNHDAMYWYRQDPGQGLRLIYYSQIVNDFQKGDIAEGYSVSREKKESFPLTVTSAQKNPTAFYLCASSIGQGSRNTEAFFGQGTRLTVV.

The chain carries TRBV7-3 and TRBJ2-1; weak D call: TRBD2 (5 bases). The ends were cut back, 2 bases at V and 0 bases at J, with 8 bases in the middle. The length of the CDR3 is 15 residues. CDR1 is SGHTA, CDR2 FQGTGA, per germline. The CDR3 sequence is CASSLGEFSYNEQFF. For the CDR3, the DNA is TGTGCCAGCAGCTTAGGGGAGTTCTCCTACAATGAGCAGTTCTTC.

By frequency in the sample, this clonotype is medium-sized (0.01 to 0.1%). The chain recombines TRBV5-4 with TRBJ2-2; D remains ambiguous. This CDR3 contains 15 residues. Trimming shortened V by 0 bases and J by 3 bases, and 9 bases separated the two germline ends. Looked up from germline, CDR1 is SGHNT and CDR2 is YYREEE (reference sequence). The chain's CDR3 is CASSLEAAYTGELFF. CDR3 DNA sequence: TGTGCCAGCAGCTTGGAGGCAGCTTACACCGGGGAGCTGTTTTTT.

This clonotype was found a few times. DNA of the CDR3: TGTGCCAGCAGCGGTCGGAACTATGGCTACACCTTC. Translating gives CASSGRNYGYTF. The chain has TRBV4-2 and TRBJ1-2; no clear D. Looked up from germline, CDR1 is LGHNA and CDR2 is YNFKEQ. The CDR3 contains 12 residues. V gave up 5 bases and J gave up 2 bases, with 6 bases separating them.

By frequency in the sample, this clonotype is medium-sized. DNA for the CDR3: TGCAGCGTGACGAGGGGGGGGGATCAGCCCCAGCATTTT. This gives the protein CSVTRGGDQPQHF. The chain combines TRBV29-1 with TRBJ1-5; possibly TRBD1 for D (6 bases). Germline values: CDR1 SQVTM, CDR2 ANQGSEA. This CDR3 spans 13 amino acids. V was clipped by 6 bases and J by 5 bases, with 14 bases between them.

This chain uses TRBV29-1 with TRBJ1-1, with D perhaps matching TRBD1 (6 bases). V dropped 4 bases and J dropped 1 base, with 13 bases sitting between them. CDR3 length: 14 residues. Per the germline V gene, CDR1 is SQVTM and CDR2 is ANQGSEA. The CDR3 nucleotides read TGCAGCGTTGTTAACCCAGGGGCGAACACTGAAGCTTTCTTT. Translation gives CSVVNPGANTEAFF.

V usage is TRBV7-9 and J usage is TRBJ2-3; 11 bases are a match to TRBD2. V shed 2 bases, J shed 5 bases, and the junction held 9 bases outside the gene matches. CDR3 length: 17 residues. Germline-derived CDR1 and CDR2 are SEHNR and FQNEAQ (reference sequence). The CDR3 sequence is CASSLSASGRLGDTQYF. The CDR3 DNA is TGTGCCAGCAGCTTATCGGCTAGCGGGAGGCTGGGAGATACGCAGTATTTT.

The chain links TRBV4-3 to TRBJ1-2; tentatively, D is TRBD1 (5 bases). The V gene's germline CDR1 is LGHNA and CDR2 YSLEER. V lost 0 bases, J lost 3 bases, and 17 bases lay in between. This CDR3 has 17 amino acids. Here the CDR3 reads CASSQDLLRGGDYGYTF. The CDR3 DNA is TGCGCCAGCAGCCAAGATCTGTTGAGGGGCGGAGACTATGGCTACACCTTC.

The table lists this clonotype with a few counts. The chain joins TRBV5-5 to TRBJ1-2; 8 bases are shared with TRBD1. Germline CDR1 reads SGHKS; CDR2 reads YYEKEE (reference sequence). The V gene end was trimmed by 7 bases and the J gene end by 4 bases; junction bases not matched to a gene: 9. This CDR3 has 14 residues. The CDR3 spells CASGSRGRGYGYTF. The CDR3 DNA reads as TGTGCCAGCGGCAGCAGGGGGCGAGGCTATGGCTACACCTTC.

Regarding this clonotype: A much larger clone differs from this one at a single base, so this may be a read error. The rearrangement uses TRBV29-1 and TRBJ1-1; 8 bases match TRBD1. There are 14 residues in the CDR3. The V gene's germline CDR1 is SQVTM and CDR2 ANQGSEA. The CDR3 bases are TGCAGCGTTGACAGGGGGCGCGGGGCCACTGAAGCTCTCTTT. It codes for CSVDRGRGATEALF.

This clonotype ranks as medium-sized. V usage is TRBV19 and J usage is TRBJ2-5; 7 nucleotides align to TRBD2. With V trimmed by 1 base and J by 4 bases, 6 bases remained unmatched. The germline gives CDR1 LNHDA, CDR2 SQIVND (reference sequence). There are 15 residues in the CDR3. The CDR3 DNA reads TGTGCCAGTAGTATAGCGGGAGGCCCCCCAGAGACCCAGTACTTC. It is translated as CASSIAGGPPETQYF.

Only a few counts were recorded for this clonotype. V gene TRBV20-1 combines with J gene TRBJ2-2; 8 nucleotides align to TRBD2. With 0 bases clipped from V and 5 bases from J, the junction kept 8 bases outside the gene matches. In germline, CDR1 is DFQATT, CDR2 SNEGSKA (reference sequence). CDR3 size: 16 residues. CDR3 sequence (DNA): TGCAGTGCTAGAGATGGAGCGGGAGAGACGACCGGGGAGCTGTTTTTT. As protein: CSARDGAGETTGELFF.